The entry below describes one T cell receptor beta chain. Its matching antigen is unknown. CDR3 length: 12 amino acids. Germline V gives CDR1 SQVTM, CDR2 ANQGSEA. The ends were cut back, 6 bases at V and 5 bases at J, with 13 bases in the middle. The data were obtained in a study of shared clonotypes between healthy human individuals. For sorted subsets, approximately 0.2 ug DNA per replicate equaled approximately 32,000 T cell genomes. This table comes from immunoSEQ multiplex PCR, and its TCRdb copy is limited to in-frame clones, with some not included. This sample has over a million clones, with around 78% found just once. Points from the study as a whole: Sequencing of the sorted subsets was shown by rarefaction to be incomplete despite large depth. Around 5% was the fraction of naive CD4 clonotypes found shared across a few donors.

The source is a man in his late teens or twenties in good health. Some clones in this sample may be carry-over from other donors' samples. Sequencing was done on a sample of memory CD4+ T cells from PBMCs. Noted subset: CD45RA-negative fraction. The rearrangement joins TRBV29-1 to TRBJ2-5; D may correspond to TRBD1 or TRBD2 (5 bases each). The CDR3 DNA reads TGCAGCGTCGCCGAGGGGTGGGAGACCCAGTACTTC. Its translation: CSVAEGWETQYF.